The clone carrying this TCR beta chain was counted many times. In the library, individual cDNA molecules carried attached unique molecular identifiers. Each CDR3 protein is one row after TCRdb ran MiXCR on the 5' RACE reads. Of some 45,000 distinct CDR3 sequences listed, about 4.2% were seen once; the top ten hold around 6%. The data derive from a study of early T cells in non-severe SARS-CoV-2 infection. There are 13 residues in the CDR3. The germline gives CDR1 SGHRS, CDR2 YFSETQ. Deletions cut 1 base from V and 2 bases from J, with 5 bases between. The sample taken for sequencing was whole blood. This TCR was sampled from an adult who was a healthcare worker with PCR-confirmed SARS-CoV-2 infection or an uninfected control (not recorded which). The V gene is TRBV5-1, the J gene TRBJ2-3, with no clear D. The CDR3 DNA reads TGCGCCAGCAGCTTGTTCAACACAGATACGCAGTATTTT. Protein: CASSLFNTDTQYF.